Detailed here is one T cell receptor (beta chain). The target antigen is unknown. V dropped 3 bases and J dropped 2 bases, with 10 bases sitting between them. The V gene's germline CDR1 is MGHDK and CDR2 SYGVNS. This CDR3 has 14 residues. The table came from immunoSEQ multiplex PCR; TCRdb's copy has only in-frame clones and leaves some out. The sample consists of around 90,000 clones, around 90% of them appearing once. These data are taken from a study of graft-versus-host responses after intestinal transplantation. In the study overall: As for transplant type, recipients had multivisceral, liver-intestinal, or isolated intestinal grafts.

Notes on the study in general: Among recipient marrow samples, GvH clones were found; some appeared first in ileum or blood. HvG clone declines early post-transplant were associated with peak circulating GvH levels. Patients who carried graft-donor T cell macrochimerism also had high graft-versus-host to host-versus-graft clonal ratios in their allografts.

This sequence originates from a human donor who received an intestinal transplant. This sample comprised unstimulated CD4+ T cells sorted from spleen or lymph node cells, obtained before intestinal transplant. This chain links TRBV25-1 with TRBJ1-2; possibly TRBD1 for D (6 bases). The CDR3 spells CASSDRGPNYGYTF. The CDR3 region has the DNA TGTGCCAGCAGTGACAGGGGTCCAAACTATGGCTACACCTTC.